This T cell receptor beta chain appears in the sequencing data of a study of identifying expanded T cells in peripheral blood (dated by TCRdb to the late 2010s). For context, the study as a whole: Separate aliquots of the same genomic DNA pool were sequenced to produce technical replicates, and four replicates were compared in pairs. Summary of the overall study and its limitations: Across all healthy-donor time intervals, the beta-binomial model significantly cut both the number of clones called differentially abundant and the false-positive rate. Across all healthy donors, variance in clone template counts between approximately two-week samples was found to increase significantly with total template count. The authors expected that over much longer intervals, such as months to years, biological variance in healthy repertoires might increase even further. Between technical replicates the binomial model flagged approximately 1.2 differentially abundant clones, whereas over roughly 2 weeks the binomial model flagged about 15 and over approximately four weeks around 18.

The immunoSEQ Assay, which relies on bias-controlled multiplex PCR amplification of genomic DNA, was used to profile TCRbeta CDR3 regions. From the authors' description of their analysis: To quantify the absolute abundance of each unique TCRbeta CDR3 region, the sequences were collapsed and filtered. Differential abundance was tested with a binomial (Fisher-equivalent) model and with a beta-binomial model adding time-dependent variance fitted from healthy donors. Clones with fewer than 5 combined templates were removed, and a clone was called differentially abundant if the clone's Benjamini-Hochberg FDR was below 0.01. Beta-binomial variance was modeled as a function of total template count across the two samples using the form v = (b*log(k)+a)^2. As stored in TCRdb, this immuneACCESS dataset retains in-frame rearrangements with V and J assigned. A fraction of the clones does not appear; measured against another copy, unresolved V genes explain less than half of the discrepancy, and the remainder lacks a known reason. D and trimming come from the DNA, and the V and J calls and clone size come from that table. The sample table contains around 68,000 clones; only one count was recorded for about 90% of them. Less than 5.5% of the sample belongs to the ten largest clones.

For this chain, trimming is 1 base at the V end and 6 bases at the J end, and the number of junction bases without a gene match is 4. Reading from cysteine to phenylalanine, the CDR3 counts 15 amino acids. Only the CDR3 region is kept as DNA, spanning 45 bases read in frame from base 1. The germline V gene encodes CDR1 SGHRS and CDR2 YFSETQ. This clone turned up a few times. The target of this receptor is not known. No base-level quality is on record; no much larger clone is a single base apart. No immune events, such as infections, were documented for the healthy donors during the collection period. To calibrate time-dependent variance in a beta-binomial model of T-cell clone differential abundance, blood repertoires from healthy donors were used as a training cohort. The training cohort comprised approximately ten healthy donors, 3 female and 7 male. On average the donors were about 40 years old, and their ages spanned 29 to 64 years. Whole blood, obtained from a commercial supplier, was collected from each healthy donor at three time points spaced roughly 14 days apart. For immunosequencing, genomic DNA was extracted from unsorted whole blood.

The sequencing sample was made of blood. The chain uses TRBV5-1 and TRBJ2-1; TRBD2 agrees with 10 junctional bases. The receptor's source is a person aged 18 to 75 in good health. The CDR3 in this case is CASSLLASGSNEQFF. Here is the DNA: TGCGCCAGCAGCTTGCTAGCTAGCGGGAGCAATGAGCAGTTCTTC.